A single sample is the source of the 29 T cell receptor beta chains below, sequenced in a study of cytomegalovirus exposure and HLA in healthy donors. The PCR had 60 Vbeta and 13 Jbeta primers. Data came from immunoSEQ multiplex PCR; TCRdb stores just in-frame clones and leaves some out. The table shows some 130,000 clones, with 75% to 80% occurring only once. Sequencing was done on a sample of PBMCs. These receptors were taken from a male donor in good health and CMV-seronegative.

The rearrangement uses TRBV6-5 and TRBJ2-7; 7 bases agree with TRBD2. Germline CDR1 reads MNHEY; CDR2 reads SVGAGI. The J segment lost 7 bases and the V segment lost 6 bases, leaving 9 bases of the junction unmatched. The CDR3 extends over 13 amino acids. As DNA, the CDR3 is TGTGCCAGCAGAAGGGGAGGGGCGGGGGAGCAGTACTTC. This gives the protein CASRRGGAGEQYF.

As DNA, the CDR3 is TGCGCCAGCAGCTTGGTCGCTAGCGGGGGTAATGAGCAGTTCTTC. This translates into CASSLVASGGNEQFF. The V and J genes are TRBV5-1 and TRBJ2-1, with TRBD2 matching over 10 bases. Germline V lookup: CDR1 SGHRS, CDR2 YFSETQ. V was pared by 0 bases and J by 7 bases, with 4 bases of the junction left unmatched. The CDR3 loop spans 15 amino acids.

V is TRBV7-8 and J is TRBJ1-5, with 7 positions matching TRBD1. Germline values: CDR1 SGHVS, CDR2 FQNEAQ. Unmatched junction bases numbered 7, after V lost 3 bases and J lost 2 bases. This CDR3 has 16 amino acids. Written as DNA, the CDR3 is TGTGCCAGCAGCTTGGTAGGGGGCATGGGCAATCAGCCCCAGCATTTT. Amino acids: CASSLVGGMGNQPQHF.

This chain links TRBV7-2 with TRBJ1-6, with D perhaps matching TRBD1 (6 bases). Germline V gives CDR1 SGHTA, CDR2 FQGNSA. The CDR3 length is 16 residues. V was shortened by 4 bases and J by 10 bases, with 20 bases between the two germline ends. In DNA, the CDR3 is TGTGCCAGCAGCTCGACCTCGGGACACCATGGCTCACCCCTCCACTTT. This sequence encodes CASSSTSGHHGSPLHF.

The count of this clone is one. The chain has TRBV2 and TRBJ1-4; weak D call: TRBD1 (5 bases). From germline, CDR1 is SNHLY and CDR2 FYNNEI. The ends were cut back, 6 bases at V and 6 bases at J, with 14 bases in the middle. The CDR3 spans 14 residues. CDR3 nucleotides: TGTGCCAGCAGCGCAGGGACTGGATATGAAAAACTGTTTTTT. This translates into CASSAGTGYEKLFF.

The CDR3 protein is CASSLDPDRAFYEQYF. The CDR3 bases are TGCGCCAGCAGCTTGGACCCGGACAGGGCTTTTTACGAGCAGTACTTC. The rearrangement joins TRBV5-1 to TRBJ2-7, with TRBD1 matching over 8 bases. Germline loops: CDR1 SGHRS, CDR2 YFSETQ. V lost 0 bases, J lost 4 bases, and 9 bases stayed unmatched. This CDR3 spans 16 amino acids.

This clone was seen a single time. The CDR3 DNA is TGTGCCAGCAGCTTAAACGGAGACCAAGAGACCCAGTACTTC. It encodes CASSLNGDQETQYF. The V gene is TRBV7-2, the J gene TRBJ2-5; no clear D gene. The germline V and J ends were trimmed by 2 bases and 0 bases, with 7 bases remaining between them. The CDR3 runs 14 residues. Germline CDR1 reads SGHTA; CDR2 reads FQGNSA.

This sequence joins TRBV7-2 and TRBJ2-1, with 11 bases identical to TRBD2. The CDR3 spans 15 residues. The J segment lost 5 bases and the V segment lost 5 bases, leaving 5 bases of the junction unmatched. The germline V gene encodes CDR1 SGHTA and CDR2 FQGNSA. The CDR3 DNA is TGTGCCAGCAGCACCCTAGCGGGGGGAAACAATGAGCAGTTCTTC. This sequence encodes CASSTLAGGNNEQFF.

The chain uses TRBV19 and TRBJ1-2; 9 nucleotides agree with TRBD1. The CDR3 length is 13 residues. Germline V CDR1 and CDR2: LNHDA, SQIVND (reference sequence). Losses at the gene ends were 5 bases for V and 6 bases for J; bases not matched to a gene: 4. As DNA, the CDR3 is TGTGCCAGTAGTGAACAGGGGGCGGATGGCTACACCTTC. Its translation is CASSEQGADGYTF.

The V and J genes are TRBV5-1 and TRBJ1-1; perhaps TRBD1 as D (6 bases). Trimming removed 5 bases at V and 1 base at J, with 12 bases between. There are 14 residues in the CDR3. The germline V gene has CDR1 SGHRS and CDR2 YFSETQ. The CDR3 spells CASSKGVGNTEAFF. The CDR3, as DNA: TGCGCCAGCAGTAAGGGGGTCGGGAACACTGAAGCTTTCTTT.

This clone has more than one count but fewer than ten. The chain is built from TRBV5-4 and TRBJ2-4; 7 nucleotides agree with TRBD2. The CDR3 contains 14 residues. Trimming cost V 4 bases and J 6 bases; bases outside gene matches: 7. Germline assignment: CDR1 SGHNT and CDR2 YYREEE (reference sequence). The DNA of the CDR3 is TGTGCCAGCAGCACCGTATCGGGGGGAAACATTCAGTACTTC. Residues: CASSTVSGGNIQYF. Supplemented by reference TRBV5-4 and TRBJ2-4, the full variable domain reads ETGVTQSPTHLIKTRGQQVTLRCSSQSGHNTVSWYQQALGQGPQFIFQYYREEENGRGNFPPRFSGLQFPNYSSELNVNALELDDSALYLCASSTVSGGNIQYFGAGTRLSVL.

This clone was seen only once. The rearrangement joins TRBV10-1 to TRBJ2-1, with D maybe TRBD1 (5 bases). The germline V and J ends were trimmed by 5 bases and 6 bases, with 11 bases remaining between them. CDR1 WNHNN and CDR2 SYGVQD come from the germline V gene (reference sequence). CDR3 length equals 13 residues. The CDR3 protein is CASSPTGSNEQFF. The CDR3, as DNA: TGCGCCAGCAGTCCTACAGGCTCCAATGAGCAGTTCTTC.

J is TRBJ2-7 and V is TRBV4-3; 12 bases agree with TRBD2. Germline V gene sequence: CDR1 LGHNA, CDR2 YSLEER. Losses at the gene ends were 0 bases for V and 3 bases for J; bases not matched to a gene: 9. CDR3 length equals 18 residues. This CDR3 is CASSQDRASGGAFYEQYF. The CDR3 region has the DNA TGCGCCAGCAGCCAAGATCGGGCTAGCGGGGGGGCCTTCTACGAGCAGTACTTC.

This chain uses TRBV13 with TRBJ2-5, with D possibly TRBD2 on 5 matching bases. The J call is in doubt because the DNA end fits TRBJ2-7 better. This CDR3 spans 15 amino acids. Looked up from germline, CDR1 is PRHDT and CDR2 is FYEKMQ (reference sequence). This chain's CDR3 is CASSLRGPTSYEQYF. The CDR3 DNA sequence: TGTGCCAGCAGCTTACGCGGGCCCACGTCCTACGAGCAGTACTTC.

The chain is built from TRBV12-5 and TRBJ1-5; D unclear. In germline, CDR1 is LGHNT, CDR2 FRNRAP. The CDR3 runs 16 residues. Trimming left V 4 bases short and J 3 bases short, with 16 bases between. The DNA for the CDR3 is TGTGCTAGTGGTTCGGGAGGGAGTGCTTTCAATCAGCCCCAGCATTTT. This translates into CASGSGGSAFNQPQHF. The variable domain in full, with the rest retrieved from reference TRBV12-5 and TRBJ1-5, is DARVTQTPRHKVTEMGQEVTMRCQPILGHNTVFWYRQTMMQGLELLAYFRNRAPLDDSGMPKDRFSAEMPDATLATLKIQPSEPRDSAVYFCASGSGGSAFNQPQHFGDGTRLSIL.

The rearrangement joins TRBV10-3 to TRBJ1-6, with D unresolved. Germline V gives CDR1 ENHRY, CDR2 SYGVKD. V gave up 3 bases and J gave up 5 bases, with 20 bases separating them. The CDR3 spans 18 residues. The CDR3 sequence: CAISESQRRGGDNSPLHF. CDR3 sequence (DNA): TGTGCCATCAGTGAATCCCAGCGACGGGGAGGAGATAATTCACCCCTCCACTTT.

The chain is built from TRBV7-3 and TRBJ2-7; D perhaps matches TRBD2 (5 bases). V shed 1 base and J shed 2 bases, with 21 bases lying between them. The CDR3 covers 18 residues. CDR1 is SGHTA, CDR2 FQGTGA, per germline. This CDR3 reads CASSLMSGPGRTAYEQYF. Here the CDR3 DNA reads TGTGCCAGCAGCTTAATGAGTGGACCGGGGAGAACCGCCTACGAGCAGTACTTC. Full variable domain (remainder filled in from reference TRBV7-3 and TRBJ2-7): GAGVSQTPSNKVTEKGKYVELRCDPISGHTALYWYRQSLGQGPEFLIYFQGTGAADDSGLPNDRFFAVRPEGSVSTLKIQRTERGDSAVYLCASSLMSGPGRTAYEQYFGPGTRLTVT.

The chain joins TRBV19 to TRBJ1-5; D perhaps matches TRBD1 (5 bases). Trimming took 4 bases from V and 1 from J, leaving 20 bases between them. The CDR3 spans 18 residues. Germline assignment: CDR1 LNHDA and CDR2 SQIVND (reference sequence). CDR3 sequence: CASSTLTYQGGSNQPQHF. In nucleotides, the CDR3 is TGTGCCAGTAGTACACTCACCTATCAGGGAGGGAGCAATCAGCCCCAGCATTTT.

This chain uses TRBV6-6 with TRBJ2-2; tentatively, D is TRBD1 (7 bases). The CDR3 contains 15 residues. Trimming stripped 6 bases from V and 1 base from J, with 12 bases between. Germline V gene data show CDR1 as MNHNY and CDR2 as SVGAGI (reference sequence). CDR3 coding DNA: TGTGCCAGCAGGGGGGGACAGAGGAACACCGGGGAGCTGTTTTTT. It yields the protein CASRGGQRNTGELFF.

In its sample, this clone was seen once. V is TRBV7-2 and J is TRBJ1-2; no firm D call. Per the germline V gene, CDR1 is SGHTA and CDR2 is FQGNSA. Deletions cut 2 bases from V and 4 bases from J, with 5 bases between. This CDR3 is 12 amino acids long. The CDR3: CASSLISYGYTF. The CDR3 nucleotides read TGTGCCAGCAGCTTAATCTCCTATGGCTACACCTTC.

V usage is TRBV5-4 and J usage is TRBJ2-7; 9 bases map to TRBD1. The V gene's germline CDR1 is SGHNT and CDR2 YYREEE (reference sequence). The CDR3 is 16 residues long. Trimming at V came to 3 bases and at J to 6 bases, leaving 13 bases not matched to a gene. The CDR3 nucleotides read TGTGCCAGCAGCTCGGCCGGGACAGGGAATTTCGGCGAGCAGTACTTC. This codes for CASSSAGTGNFGEQYF.

V and J are TRBV19 and TRBJ2-3; 8 bases line up with TRBD2. Losses at the gene ends were 1 base for V and 6 bases for J; bases not matched to a gene: 12. The CDR3 covers 17 residues. The germline V gene encodes CDR1 LNHDA and CDR2 SQIVND (reference sequence). The CDR3 region is CASSIVAASGPGDTQYF. CDR3 coding DNA: TGTGCCAGTAGTATAGTTGCGGCTAGCGGGCCGGGGGATACGCAGTATTTT.

The V call is TRBV6-4, the J call TRBJ2-7; D might be TRBD1 (6 bases). The CDR3 totals 17 residues. Germline V gene lookup returns CDR1 MRHNA and CDR2 SNTAGT. V dropped 2 bases and J dropped 3 bases, with 20 bases sitting between them. CDR3 nucleotide sequence: TGTGCCAGCAGTGACACCTTGGGACACCTCTCTTTCTACGAGCAGTACTTC. Amino acids: CASSDTLGHLSFYEQYF.

The chain joins TRBV2 to TRBJ1-5, with a tentative D call TRBD1 (6 bases). Germline V gives CDR1 SNHLY, CDR2 FYNNEI. Trimming removed 8 bases from V and 7 bases from J, with 15 bases in between. The CDR3 contains 13 residues. The CDR3, as DNA: TGTGCCAGCGCTTTACAGGGTGACCAGCCCCAGCATTTT. This codes for CASALQGDQPQHF.

Remarks on this clone: No conserved phenylalanine or tryptophan ends this CDR3, so it is likely a read error. The V and J genes are TRBV6-5 and TRBJ1-2; D possibly corresponds to TRBD1 (5 bases). CDR3 length equals 14 residues. V was clipped by 5 bases and J by 0 bases, with 10 bases between them. Germline loops: CDR1 MNHEY, CDR2 SVGAGI. The CDR3 here is CASSPGDANYGYTS. DNA of the CDR3: TGTGCCAGCAGTCCGGGGGATGCTAACTATGGCTACACCTCC.

The chain combines TRBV7-9 with TRBJ2-1, with 9 bases matching TRBD2. The germline V gene has CDR1 SEHNR and CDR2 FQNEAQ (reference sequence). The trim removed 5 bases at V and 8 bases at J, leaving 10 bases unmatched. This CDR3 contains 15 residues. The CDR3 coding sequence is TGTGCCAGCAGCATTAGCGGGGGAGAGAGCTATGAGCAGTTCTTC. Translated: CASSISGGESYEQFF.

The chain uses TRBV6-6 and TRBJ2-3, with TRBD1 as a possible D gene (6 bases). CDR1 and CDR2 from the germline V gene are MNHNY and SVGAGI (reference sequence). With 4 bases removed from V and 4 bases from J, the gap between germline ends came to 9 bases. CDR3 length equals 13 residues. The DNA of the CDR3 is TGTGCCAGCAGTTTACCAGGGGCAGATACGCAGTATTTT. Its protein is CASSLPGADTQYF.

This sequence joins TRBV5-8 and TRBJ2-6; weak D call: TRBD2 (6 bases). Germline assignment: CDR1 SGHTS and CDR2 YDEGEE. With 5 bases removed from V and 0 bases from J, the gap between germline ends came to 21 bases. There are 19 residues in the CDR3. CDR3 sequence (DNA): TGTGCCAGCAGTTCTCATAACGGCGGGGAGTTCTCTGGGGCCAACGTCCTGACTTTC. It is translated as CASSSHNGGEFSGANVLTF.

With regard to this clone: The junction does not match germline at one end; this may be a read error. The J gene is TRBJ1-2, the V gene TRBV5-4; D uncertain. The germline V gene has CDR1 SGHNT and CDR2 YYREEE (reference sequence). The CDR3 has 14 amino acids. The CDR3 sequence is CASSPDSTSYGYTF. CDR3 bases: TGCGCCAGCAGCCCGGACTCAACCTCCTATGGCTACACCTTC.